This T cell receptor beta chain was sequenced in a study of human T cells and chemical hapten exposure. Each CDR3 protein gets one entry after TCRdb re-called the RACE reads with MiXCR. The top ten hold around 5.8% of the sample, which has a few hundred thousand distinct CDR3 sequences, about 6% seen once. This clonotype was seen a handful of times. Germline lookup yields CDR1 LGHNA and CDR2 YNFKEQ. CDR3 length: 17 amino acids. V lost 0 bases, J lost 2 bases, and 16 bases lay in between. Time point given: patch test 2, 6 weeks after DPC sensitization. Treatment in this sample: therapeutic diphenylcyclopropenone sensitization with weekly scalp DPC.

The origin of this receptor is a woman younger than 35 with alopecia areata. Some clones in this sample may be carry-over from other donors' samples. V usage is TRBV4-2 and J usage is TRBJ1-1; D unresolved. Sample: whole blood, taken in connection with sensitization to the hapten diphenylcyclopropenone (DPC). CDR3 bases: TGTGCCAGCAGCCAAGACCAGGAACACCTGGTAAACACTGAAGCTTTCTTT. Its translation: CASSQDQEHLVNTEAFF.